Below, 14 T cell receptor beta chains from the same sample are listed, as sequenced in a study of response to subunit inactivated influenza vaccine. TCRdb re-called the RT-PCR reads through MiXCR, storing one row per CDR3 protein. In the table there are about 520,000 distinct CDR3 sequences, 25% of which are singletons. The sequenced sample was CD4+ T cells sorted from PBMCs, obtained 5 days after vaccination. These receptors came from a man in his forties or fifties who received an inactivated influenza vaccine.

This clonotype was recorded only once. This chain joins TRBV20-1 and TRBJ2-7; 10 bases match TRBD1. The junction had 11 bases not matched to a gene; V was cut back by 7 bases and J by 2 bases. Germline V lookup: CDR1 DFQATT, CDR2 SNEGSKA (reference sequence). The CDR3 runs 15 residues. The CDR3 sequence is CSVSLGDRGTYEQYF. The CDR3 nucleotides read TGCAGTGTTTCGCTGGGGGACAGGGGTACCTACGAGCAGTACTTC.

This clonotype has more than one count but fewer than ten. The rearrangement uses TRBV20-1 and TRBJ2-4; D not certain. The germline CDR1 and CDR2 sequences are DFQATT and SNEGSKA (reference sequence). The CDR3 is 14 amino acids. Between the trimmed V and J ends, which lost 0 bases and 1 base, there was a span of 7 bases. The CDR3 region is CSARDGGAKNIQYF. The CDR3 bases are TGCAGTGCTAGAGACGGCGGCGCCAAAAACATTCAGTACTTC.

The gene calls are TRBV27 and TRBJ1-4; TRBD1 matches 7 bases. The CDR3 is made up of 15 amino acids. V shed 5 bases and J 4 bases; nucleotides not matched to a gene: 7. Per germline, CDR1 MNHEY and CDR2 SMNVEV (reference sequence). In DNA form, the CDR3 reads TGTGCCAGCAGTCCACGGACAGGAAATAATGAAAAACTGTTTTTT. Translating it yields CASSPRTGNNEKLFF.

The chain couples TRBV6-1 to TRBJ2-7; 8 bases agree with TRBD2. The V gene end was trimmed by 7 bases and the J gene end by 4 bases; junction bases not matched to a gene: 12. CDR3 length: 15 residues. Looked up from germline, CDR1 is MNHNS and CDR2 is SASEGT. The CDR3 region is CASNTDRTSRYEQYF. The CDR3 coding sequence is TGTGCCAGCAATACCGATCGGACTAGCCGGTACGAGCAGTACTTC.

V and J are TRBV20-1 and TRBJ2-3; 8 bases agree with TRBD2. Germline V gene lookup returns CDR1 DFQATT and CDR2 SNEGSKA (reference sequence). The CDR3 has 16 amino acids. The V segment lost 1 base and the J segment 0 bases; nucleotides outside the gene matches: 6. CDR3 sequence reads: CSARAGGGTSTDTQYF. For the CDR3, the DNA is TGCAGTGCTAGAGCGGGCGGGGGGACTAGCACAGATACGCAGTATTTT.

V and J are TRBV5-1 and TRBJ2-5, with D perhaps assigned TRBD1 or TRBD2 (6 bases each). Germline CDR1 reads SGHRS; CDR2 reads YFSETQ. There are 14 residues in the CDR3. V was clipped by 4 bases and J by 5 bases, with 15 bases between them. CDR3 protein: CASSLWGAWETQYF. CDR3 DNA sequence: TGCGCCAGCAGCCTTTGGGGGGCTTGGGAGACCCAGTACTTC.

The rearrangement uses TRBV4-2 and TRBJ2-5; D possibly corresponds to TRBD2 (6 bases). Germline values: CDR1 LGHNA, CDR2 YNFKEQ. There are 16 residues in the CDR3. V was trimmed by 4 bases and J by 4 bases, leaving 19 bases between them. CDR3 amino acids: CASSRFMGGTGETQYF. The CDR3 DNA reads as TGTGCCAGCAGCCGCTTTATGGGGGGAACCGGAGAGACCCAGTACTTC.

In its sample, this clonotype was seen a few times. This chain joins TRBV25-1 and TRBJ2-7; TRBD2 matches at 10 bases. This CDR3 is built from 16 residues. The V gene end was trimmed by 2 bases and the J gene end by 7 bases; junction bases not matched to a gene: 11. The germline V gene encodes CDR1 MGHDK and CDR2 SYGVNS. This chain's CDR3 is CASSERSLAGVGEQYF. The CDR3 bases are TGTGCCAGCAGTGAAAGATCGCTAGCGGGAGTTGGGGAGCAGTACTTC.

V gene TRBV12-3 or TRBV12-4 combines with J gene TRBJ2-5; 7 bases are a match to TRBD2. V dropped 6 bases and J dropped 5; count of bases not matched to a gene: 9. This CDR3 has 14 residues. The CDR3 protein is CASRPREAGETQYF. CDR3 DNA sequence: TGTGCCAGCAGGCCCCGGGAGGCTGGGGAGACCCAGTACTTC.

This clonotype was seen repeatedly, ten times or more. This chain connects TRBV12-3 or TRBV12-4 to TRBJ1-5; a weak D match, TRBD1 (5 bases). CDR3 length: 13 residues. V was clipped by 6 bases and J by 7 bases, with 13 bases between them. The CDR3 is CASSAGVRQPQHF. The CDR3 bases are TGTGCCAGCAGCGCGGGGGTCAGACAGCCCCAGCATTTT.

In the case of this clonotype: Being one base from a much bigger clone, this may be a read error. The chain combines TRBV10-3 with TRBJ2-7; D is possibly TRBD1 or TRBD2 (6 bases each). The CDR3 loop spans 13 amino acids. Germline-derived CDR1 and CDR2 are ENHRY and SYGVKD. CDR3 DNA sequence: TGTGCCATCAGTGTTCAGGAGGGACACGAGCAGTGCTTC. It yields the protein CAISVQEGHEQCF.

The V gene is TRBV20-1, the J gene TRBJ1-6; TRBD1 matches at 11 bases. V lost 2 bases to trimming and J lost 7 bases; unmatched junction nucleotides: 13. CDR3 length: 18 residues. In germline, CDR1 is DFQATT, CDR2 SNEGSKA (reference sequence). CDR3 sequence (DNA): TGCAGTGCTAGACGCGGGCTTGGACAGGGGGCGAACAATTCACCCCTCCACTTT. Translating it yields CSARRGLGQGANNSPLHF.

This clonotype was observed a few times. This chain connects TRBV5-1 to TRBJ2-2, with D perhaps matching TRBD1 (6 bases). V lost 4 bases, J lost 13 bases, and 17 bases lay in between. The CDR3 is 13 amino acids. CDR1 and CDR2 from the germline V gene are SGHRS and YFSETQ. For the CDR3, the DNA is TGCGCCAGCAGCGCAGGACAGAACGGTGGGCTGTTTTTT. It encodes CASSAGQNGGLFF.

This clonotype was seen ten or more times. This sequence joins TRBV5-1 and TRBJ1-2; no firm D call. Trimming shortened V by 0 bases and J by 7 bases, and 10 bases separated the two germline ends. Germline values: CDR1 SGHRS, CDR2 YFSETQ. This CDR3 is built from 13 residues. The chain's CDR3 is CASSLDGPPGYTF. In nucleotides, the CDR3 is TGCGCCAGCAGCTTGGATGGGCCCCCTGGCTACACCTTC.